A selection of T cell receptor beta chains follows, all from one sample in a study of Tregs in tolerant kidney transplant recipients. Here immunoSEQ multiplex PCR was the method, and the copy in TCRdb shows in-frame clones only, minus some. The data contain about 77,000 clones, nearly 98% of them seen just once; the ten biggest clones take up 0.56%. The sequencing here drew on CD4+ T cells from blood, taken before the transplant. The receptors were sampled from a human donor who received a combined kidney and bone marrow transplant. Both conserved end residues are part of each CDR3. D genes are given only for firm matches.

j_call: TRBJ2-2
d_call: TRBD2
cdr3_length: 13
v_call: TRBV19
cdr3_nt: TGTGCCAGTAGTGCCGGACTAGCCGGGGAGCTGTTTTTT
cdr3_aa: CASSAGLAGELFF

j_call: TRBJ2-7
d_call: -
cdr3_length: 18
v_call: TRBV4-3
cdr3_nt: TGCGCCAGCAGCCAGGTCACTTGGGGGGCAGGGGGATCCTACGAGCAGTACTTC
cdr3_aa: CASSQVTWGAGGSYEQYF

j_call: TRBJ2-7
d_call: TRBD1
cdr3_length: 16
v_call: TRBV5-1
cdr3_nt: TGCGCCAGCAGCTTGAGGGGGACGGGACAGGGAAACGAGCAGTACTTC
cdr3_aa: CASSLRGTGQGNEQYF

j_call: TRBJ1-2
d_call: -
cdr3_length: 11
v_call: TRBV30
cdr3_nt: TGTGCCTGGAGGGAGTTAGAGGGCTACACCTTC
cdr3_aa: CAWRELEGYTF

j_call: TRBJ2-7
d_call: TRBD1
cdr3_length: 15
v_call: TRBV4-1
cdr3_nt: TGCGCCAGCAGCCAAGATAACAGGGGCTCCTACGAGCAGTACTTC
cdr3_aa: CASSQDNRGSYEQYF

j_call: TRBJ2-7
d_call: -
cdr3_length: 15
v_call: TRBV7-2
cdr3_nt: TGTGCCAGCAGCCGACCCTCCCTAGCATCCTACGAGCAGTACTTC
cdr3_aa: CASSRPSLASYEQYF

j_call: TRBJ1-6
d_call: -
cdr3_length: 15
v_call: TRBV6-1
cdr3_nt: TGTGCCAGCAGTGAACAGGGGTTAGGGAATTCACCCCTCCACTTT
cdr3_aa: CASSEQGLGNSPLHF

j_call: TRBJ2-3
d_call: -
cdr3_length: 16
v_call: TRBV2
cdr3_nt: TGTGCCAGCAGTGCCCTAGCGTCTACTCCCACAGATACGCAGTATTTT
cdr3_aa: CASSALASTPTDTQYF

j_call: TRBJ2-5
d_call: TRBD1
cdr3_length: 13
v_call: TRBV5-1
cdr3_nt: TGCGCCAGCAGCTCTGAGGGGGCCGAGACCCAGTACTTC
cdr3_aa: CASSSEGAETQYF

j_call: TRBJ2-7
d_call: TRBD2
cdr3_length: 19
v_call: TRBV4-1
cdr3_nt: TGCGCCAGCAGCCAAGATAGTAGTAGCGGGCTCTCGAGGGGCCACGAGCAGTACTTC
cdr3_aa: CASSQDSSSGLSRGHEQYF

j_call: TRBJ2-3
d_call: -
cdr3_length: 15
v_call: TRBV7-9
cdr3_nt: TGTGCCAGCAGCTTAGGTCAGTCTAGCACAGATACGCAGTATTTT
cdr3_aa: CASSLGQSSTDTQYF